A selection of T cell receptor beta chains follows, all from one sample in a study of neurological immune-mediated disorders. TCRdb re-called the 5' RACE reads with MiXCR, one entry per CDR3 protein. The sample carries about 65,000 distinct CDR3 sequences, 4.1% recorded once. The sample consisted of PBMCs. The receptors stem from a man between 50 and 59 years old with multiple sclerosis. Each CDR3 is given with its conserved first and last residue. A D gene is named only where the DNA matches it firmly. The size of a clone is reported for some rows only, either as once, few or many, or as a class for expanded clones.

clone_size d_call j_call v_call cdr3_nt cdr3_aa
. . TRBJ2-1 TRBV2 TGTGCCAGCAAGACCACAGGGACGTCCTACAATGAGCAGTTCTTC CASKTTGTSYNEQFF
few . TRBJ2-5 TRBV12-3/TRBV12-4 TGTGCCAGAGCCTTGGAGACCCAGTACTTC CARALETQYF
many . TRBJ2-5 TRBV12-3/TRBV12-4 TGTGCCAGCAGTCCCGGGTCCCAAGAGACCCAGTACTTC CASSPGSQETQYF
few TRBD1 TRBJ1-1 TRBV5-1 TGCGCCAGCAGCTTAGGCGGGACAGTCGCTGAAGCTTTCTTT CASSLGGTVAEAFF
many TRBD2 TRBJ2-5 TRBV7-9 TGTGCCAGCAGCTCCTCACTAGCGGGGGGCGGTAAAACAAATCAAGAGACCCAGTACTTC CASSSSLAGGGKTNQETQYF
many . TRBJ2-1 TRBV29-1 TGCAGCGTTCCAGGTCTCCCCGAGCAGTTCTTC CSVPGLPEQFF
many . TRBJ1-2 TRBV5-1 TGCGCCAGCAGCTTGGACGGTAACTATGGCTACACCTTC CASSLDGNYGYTF
many TRBD2 TRBJ2-5 TRBV5-1 TGCGCCAGCAGCTTGGACTCCCTGACGAGCGGGGGGCCCTTCGAGAAGACCCAGTACTTC CASSLDSLTSGGPFEKTQYF
many TRBD1 TRBJ2-2 TRBV9 TGTGCCAGCAGCAATCGACAGGGGGCGCACACCGGGGAGCTGTTTTTT CASSNRQGAHTGELFF
many TRBD1 TRBJ1-5 TRBV7-2 TGTGCCAGCAGCTTCCGACAGGGGGGGTATCAGCCCCAGCATTTT CASSFRQGGYQPQHF
few . TRBJ1-6 TRBV20-1 TGCAGTGCTAGGGCCGTCCCTGAAAAAGTTTCACCCCTCCACTTT CSARAVPEKVSPLHF
many TRBD2 TRBJ2-7 TRBV5-6 TGTGCCAGCAGGGGGAGGGGCAAAGGGATAACCGAGCAGTACTTC CASRGRGKGITEQYF
many TRBD1 TRBJ2-7 TRBV12-3/TRBV12-4 TGTGCCAGCACATTAACCGGGACAGGGGTCGGAGAGCAGTACTTC CASTLTGTGVGEQYF
many . TRBJ1-1 TRBV12-3/TRBV12-4 TGTGCCAGCAGTTCACGTGGGGGGCGGGGGACTGAAGCTTTCTTT CASSSRGGRGTEAFF
few TRBD2 TRBJ2-2 TRBV6-6 TGTGCCAGCAGTTACTCCCCGGGGGGGAACACCGGGGAGCTGTTTTTT CASSYSPGGNTGELFF
many TRBD1 TRBJ2-7 TRBV12-3/TRBV12-4 TGTGCCAGCAGTTTTACGGGACAGGGAAACCCCTACGAGCAGTACTTC CASSFTGQGNPYEQYF
many . TRBJ1-5 TRBV4-1 TGCGCCAGCAGCCAAGGGTTCGAACAGCCCCAGCATTTT CASSQGFEQPQHF
many TRBD2 TRBJ2-7 TRBV5-1 TGCGCCAGCAGCCCAAGCGGGGAATCCTACGAGCAGTACTTC CASSPSGESYEQYF
many TRBD2 TRBJ2-1 TRBV15 TGTGCCACCAGCCGTCGACTAGCGGGGTACAATGAGCAGTTCTTC CATSRRLAGYNEQFF
many TRBD2 TRBJ2-1 TRBV5-1 TGCGCCAGCTCAAGCGGGGGATCCTACAATGAGCAGTTCTTC CASSSGGSYNEQFF
many . TRBJ2-2 TRBV29-1 TGCAGCGTGAAAACCGGGACGGAGAACACCGGGGAGCTGTTTTTT CSVKTGTENTGELFF
many . TRBJ2-3 TRBV5-1 TGCGCCAGCAGCCGGGCCTCGGGGGAGACAGATACGCAGTATTTT CASSRASGETDTQYF
. . TRBJ2-5 TRBV12-3/TRBV12-4 TGTGCCAGCAGTCCGGGACTGGGGGAGACCCAGTACTTC CASSPGLGETQYF
many . TRBJ1-6 TRBV13 TGTGCCAGCAGCTTACGGGTAGGGATGAGTAATTCACCCCTCCACTTT CASSLRVGMSNSPLHF
many TRBD2 TRBJ2-5 TRBV10-2 TGCGCCAGCAGTGAGGAACAGATGTCGGCGGGGGGCCCCCAAGAGACCCAGTACTTC CASSEEQMSAGGPQETQYF
. . TRBJ2-5 TRBV5-1 TGCGCCAGCAGCTTGGCGTCTGAAGGGGAGACCCAGTACTTC CASSLASEGETQYF
many TRBD1 TRBJ2-2 TRBV27 TGTGCCAGTAGAACAGGGGTTTTGAACACCGGGGAGCTGTTTTTT CASRTGVLNTGELFF
many . TRBJ2-4 TRBV20-1 TGCAGTGCTACGAACATGGTAGCCAAAAACATTCAGTACTTC CSATNMVAKNIQYF
many TRBD1 TRBJ2-1 TRBV7-2 TGTGCCAGCAGTCTAGACAGGGGGAATTACAATGAGCAGTTCTTC CASSLDRGNYNEQFF
many . TRBJ1-2 TRBV4-1 TGCGCCAGCAGAATTCCGGGAAGGGGAGAGGAGGGCTACACCTTC CASRIPGRGEEGYTF
many . TRBJ2-3 TRBV20-1 TGCAGTGCTCAAGGGGGGTTCCCCAAAACAGATACGCAGTATTTT CSAQGGFPKTDTQYF
many TRBD2 TRBJ2-3 TRBV20-1 TGCAGTGCGCCCGGGACTAGCGGTAATACTCGAACAGATACGCAGTATTTT CSAPGTSGNTRTDTQYF
many . TRBJ2-5 TRBV20-1 TGCAGTGCTAGTGTGATGGGCAGGAGGGAGACCCAGTACTTC CSASVMGRRETQYF
many . TRBJ1-5 TRBV28 TGTGCCAGCAGCGCCCCAGGGCCACTTAATCAGCCCCAGCATTTT CASSAPGPLNQPQHF
many TRBD2 TRBJ2-3 TRBV11-2 TGTGCCAGCAGCCCCCGGACTAGCGGGGGGTACACAGATACGCAGTATTTT CASSPRTSGGYTDTQYF
. TRBD1 TRBJ2-1 TRBV6-1 TGTGCCAGCAGTGGCGACAGGGGCACTGCGCAGTTCTTC CASSGDRGTAQFF
many . TRBJ1-4 TRBV12-3/TRBV12-4 TGTGCCAGTGGCCGACAGCCCGTGAATGAAAAACTGTTTTTT CASGRQPVNEKLFF
. . TRBJ1-2 TRBV6-1 TGTGCCAGCAGTGAAAAGGGGGGAGATATTAAGGGCACCTTC CASSEKGGDIKGTF
many . TRBJ1-5 TRBV12-3/TRBV12-4 TGTGCCAGCAGCGGACAGACAATGCAGCCCCAGAATTTT CASSGQTMQPQNF
many . TRBJ1-1 TRBV12-3/TRBV12-4 TGTGCCAGCAGGAGACAGGACAACACTGAAGCTTTCTTT CASRRQDNTEAFF
many . TRBJ1-5 TRBV20-1 TGCAGTGCTAGCCGACAAGATCAGCCCCAGCATTTT CSASRQDQPQHF
many TRBD2 TRBJ2-5 TRBV4-1 TGCGCCAGCAGCCAAGCCGACACTAGCGAGGAGACCCAGTACTTC CASSQADTSEETQYF
many . TRBJ1-4 TRBV20-1 TGCAGTGCTAGCCGTGGCGTTGAAAAACTGTTTTTT CSASRGVEKLFF
many . TRBJ2-4 TRBV3-1 TGTGCCAGCAGCCAAGAGGATGGAGGGTACAAAAACATTCAGTACTTC CASSQEDGGYKNIQYF
many TRBD2 TRBJ2-3 TRBV10-3 TGTGCCATCAGCCCAAGAGCTAGCGGGGCCTCAGATACGCAGTATTTT CAISPRASGASDTQYF
many TRBD1 TRBJ1-2 TRBV12-3/TRBV12-4 TGTGCCAGCAGCCACAGGGGCAGAAAAGATGGCTACACCTTC CASSHRGRKDGYTF
many . TRBJ1-4 TRBV6-5 TGTGCCAGCAGTTACGGGGGCAAGGTTGAAAAACTGTTTTTT CASSYGGKVEKLFF
many . TRBJ2-1 TRBV12-3/TRBV12-4 TGTGCCAGCAGTCCCTCGGGCAGGGGTAATGAGCAGTTCTTC CASSPSGRGNEQFF
many . TRBJ1-2 TRBV20-1 TGCAGTGCACCTAACGCTCACAGGGCCACTAGGGCCGAGAGTGGCTACACCTTC CSAPNAHRATRAESGYTF
. . TRBJ1-6 TRBV20-1 TGCAGTGCTAGAGTCCCATCGGAGCCCCCTTCACCCCTCCACTTT CSARVPSEPPSPLHF
many . TRBJ1-4 TRBV6-5 TGTGCCAGCAGGATAGGGGAGGAGGGTGAAAAACTGTTTTTT CASRIGEEGEKLFF
many . TRBJ2-1 TRBV5-1 TGCGCCAGCAGCCCCCTTCAGGGATCCAATGAGCAGTTCTTC CASSPLQGSNEQFF
many TRBD2 TRBJ2-2 TRBV4-1 TGCGCCAGCAGCCAAGTAGCGGGGGGGCGGAGCGGGGAGCTGTTTTTT CASSQVAGGRSGELFF
many . TRBJ2-5 TRBV10-1 TGCGCCAGCAGTGATGGGTTCAGAGAGACCCAGTACTTC CASSDGFRETQYF
many TRBD1 TRBJ1-2 TRBV7-2 TGTGCCAGCAGCTTAGACAGGGGAGCCTATGGCTACACCTTC CASSLDRGAYGYTF